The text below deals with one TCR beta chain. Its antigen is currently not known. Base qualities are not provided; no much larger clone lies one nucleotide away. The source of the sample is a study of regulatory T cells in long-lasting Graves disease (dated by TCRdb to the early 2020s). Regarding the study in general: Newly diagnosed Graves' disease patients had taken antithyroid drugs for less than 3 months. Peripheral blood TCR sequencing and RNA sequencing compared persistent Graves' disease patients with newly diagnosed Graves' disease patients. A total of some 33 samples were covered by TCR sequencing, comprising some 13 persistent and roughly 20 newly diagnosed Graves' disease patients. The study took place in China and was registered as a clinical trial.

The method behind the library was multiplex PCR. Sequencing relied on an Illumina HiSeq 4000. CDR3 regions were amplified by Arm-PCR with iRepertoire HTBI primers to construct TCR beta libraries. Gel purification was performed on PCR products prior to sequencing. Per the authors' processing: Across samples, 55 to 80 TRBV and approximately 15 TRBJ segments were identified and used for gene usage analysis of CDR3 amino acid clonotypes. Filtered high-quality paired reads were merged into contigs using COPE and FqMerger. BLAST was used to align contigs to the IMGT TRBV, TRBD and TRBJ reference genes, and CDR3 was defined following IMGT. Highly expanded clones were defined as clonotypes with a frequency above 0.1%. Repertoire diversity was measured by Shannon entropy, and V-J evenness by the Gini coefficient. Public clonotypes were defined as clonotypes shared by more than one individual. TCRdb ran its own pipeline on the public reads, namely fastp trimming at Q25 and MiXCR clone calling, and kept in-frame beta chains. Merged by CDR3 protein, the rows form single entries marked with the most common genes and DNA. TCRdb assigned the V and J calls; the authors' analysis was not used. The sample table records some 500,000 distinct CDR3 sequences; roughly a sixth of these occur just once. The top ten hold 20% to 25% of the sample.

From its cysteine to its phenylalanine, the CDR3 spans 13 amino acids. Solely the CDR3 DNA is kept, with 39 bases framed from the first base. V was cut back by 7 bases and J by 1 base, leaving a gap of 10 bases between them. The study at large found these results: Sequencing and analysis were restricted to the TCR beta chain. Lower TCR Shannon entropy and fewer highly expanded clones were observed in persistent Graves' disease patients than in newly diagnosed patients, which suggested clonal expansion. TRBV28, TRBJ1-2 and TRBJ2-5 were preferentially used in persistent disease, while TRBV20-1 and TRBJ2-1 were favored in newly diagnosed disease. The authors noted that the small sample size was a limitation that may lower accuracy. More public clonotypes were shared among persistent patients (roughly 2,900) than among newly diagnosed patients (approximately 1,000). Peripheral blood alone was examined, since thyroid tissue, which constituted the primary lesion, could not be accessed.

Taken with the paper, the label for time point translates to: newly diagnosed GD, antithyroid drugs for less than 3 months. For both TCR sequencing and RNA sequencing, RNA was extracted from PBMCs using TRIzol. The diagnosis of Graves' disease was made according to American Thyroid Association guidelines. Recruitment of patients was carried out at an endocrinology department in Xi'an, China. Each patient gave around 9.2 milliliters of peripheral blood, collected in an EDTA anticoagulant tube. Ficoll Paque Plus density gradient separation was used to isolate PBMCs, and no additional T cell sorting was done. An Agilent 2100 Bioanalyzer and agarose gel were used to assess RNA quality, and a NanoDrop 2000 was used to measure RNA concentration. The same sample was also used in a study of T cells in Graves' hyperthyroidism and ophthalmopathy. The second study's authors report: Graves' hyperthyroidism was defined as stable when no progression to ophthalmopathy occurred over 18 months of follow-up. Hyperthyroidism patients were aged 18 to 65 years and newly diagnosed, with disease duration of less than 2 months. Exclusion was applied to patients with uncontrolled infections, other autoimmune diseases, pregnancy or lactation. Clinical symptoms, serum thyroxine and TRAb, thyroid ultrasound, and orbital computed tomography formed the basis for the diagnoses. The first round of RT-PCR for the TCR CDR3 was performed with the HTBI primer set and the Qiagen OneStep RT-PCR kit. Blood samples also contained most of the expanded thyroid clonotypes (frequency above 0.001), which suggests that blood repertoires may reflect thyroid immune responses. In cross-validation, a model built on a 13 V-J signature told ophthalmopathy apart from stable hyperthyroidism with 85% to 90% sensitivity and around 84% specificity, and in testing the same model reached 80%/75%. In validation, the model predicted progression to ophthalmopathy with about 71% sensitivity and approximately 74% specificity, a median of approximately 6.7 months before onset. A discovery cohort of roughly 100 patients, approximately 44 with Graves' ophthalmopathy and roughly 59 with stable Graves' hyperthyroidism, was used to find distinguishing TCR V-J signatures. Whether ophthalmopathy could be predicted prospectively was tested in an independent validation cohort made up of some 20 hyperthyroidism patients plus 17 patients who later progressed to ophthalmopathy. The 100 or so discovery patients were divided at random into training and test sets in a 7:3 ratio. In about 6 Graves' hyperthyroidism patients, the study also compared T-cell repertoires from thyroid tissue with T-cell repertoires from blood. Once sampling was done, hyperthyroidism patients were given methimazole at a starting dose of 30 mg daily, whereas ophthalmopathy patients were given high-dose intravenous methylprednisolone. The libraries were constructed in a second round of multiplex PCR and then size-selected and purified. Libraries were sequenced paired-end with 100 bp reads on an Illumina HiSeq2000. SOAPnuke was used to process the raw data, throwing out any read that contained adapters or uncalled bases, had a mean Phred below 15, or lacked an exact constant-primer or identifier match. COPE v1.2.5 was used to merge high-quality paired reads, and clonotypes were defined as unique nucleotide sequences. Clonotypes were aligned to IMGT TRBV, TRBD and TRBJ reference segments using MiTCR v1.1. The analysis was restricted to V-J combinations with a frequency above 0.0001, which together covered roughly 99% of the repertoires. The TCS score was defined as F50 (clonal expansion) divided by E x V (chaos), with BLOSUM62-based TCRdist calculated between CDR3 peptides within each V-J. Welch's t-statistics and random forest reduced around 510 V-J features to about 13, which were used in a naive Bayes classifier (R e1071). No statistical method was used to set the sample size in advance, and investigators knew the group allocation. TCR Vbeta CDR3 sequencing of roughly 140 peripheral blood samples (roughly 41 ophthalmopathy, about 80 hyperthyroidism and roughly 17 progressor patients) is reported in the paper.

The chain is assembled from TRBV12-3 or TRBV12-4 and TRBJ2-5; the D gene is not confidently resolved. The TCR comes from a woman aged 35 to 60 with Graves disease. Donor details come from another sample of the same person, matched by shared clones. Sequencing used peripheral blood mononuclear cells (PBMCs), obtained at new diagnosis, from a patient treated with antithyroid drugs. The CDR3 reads CASTRLAQETQYF. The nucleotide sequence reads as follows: TGTGCCAGCACTCGACTCGCCCAAGAGACCCAGTACTTC.